Shown below are 29 T cell receptor beta chains from a single sample sequenced in a study of shared clonotypes between healthy human individuals. TCRdb keeps only in-frame clones here, not all; method: immunoSEQ multiplex PCR. The table lists about half a million clones, approximately 77% of them singletons, with about 12% in the top ten. Sequencing was done on a sample of PBMCs. Receptors were obtained from a woman between 40 and 55 years old in good health. Some clones in this sample may be carry-over from other donors' samples.

The gene calls are TRBV7-2 and TRBJ1-1, with 7 bases fitting TRBD1. CDR3 length equals 13 residues. After removal of 7 bases from V and 4 bases from J, the junction contained 6 bases not matched to a gene. The germline V gene encodes CDR1 SGHTA and CDR2 FQGNSA. CDR3 bases: TGTGCCAGCATCAAAGACAGGGTCACTGAAGCTTTCTTT. Its protein product is CASIKDRVTEAFF.

The chain links TRBV28 to TRBJ1-1; a possible D gene is TRBD1 (6 bases). The germline gives CDR1 MDHEN, CDR2 SYDVKM. The germline V and J ends were trimmed by 6 bases and 2 bases, with 16 bases remaining between them. The CDR3 length is 15 residues. This CDR3 is CASSPPGGANTEAFF. The CDR3, as DNA: TGTGCCAGCAGCCCACCCGGGGGGGCCAACACTGAAGCTTTCTTT.

The V call is TRBV4-1, the J call TRBJ2-1, with 7 bases identical to TRBD2. The CDR3 consists of 15 residues. J was trimmed by 4 bases and V by 4 bases; bases with no gene match: 7. CDR1 and CDR2 (germline): MGHRA, YSYEKL. DNA of the CDR3: TGCGCCAGCAGCCTCAGGCTAGCGGATTACAATGAGCAGTTCTTC. This codes for CASSLRLADYNEQFF.

The CDR3 spells CASNSSTWGNTGELFF. The CDR3 DNA follows: TGTGCCAGCAACTCATCGACGTGGGGCAACACCGGGGAGCTGTTTTTT. This chain uses TRBV7-9 with TRBJ2-2, with a weak D call TRBD1 (5 bases). This CDR3 is built from 16 residues. Looked up from germline, CDR1 is SEHNR and CDR2 is FQNEAQ (reference sequence). Trimming pared 7 bases from V and 2 bases from J, leaving 17 bases between.

The rearrangement links TRBV10-3 to TRBJ1-1; 9 nucleotides line up with TRBD1. This CDR3 has 15 amino acids. With 3 bases clipped from V and 0 bases from J, the junction kept 2 bases outside the gene matches. Germline V gene lookup returns CDR1 ENHRY and CDR2 SYGVKD. CDR3 in DNA: TGTGCCATCAGTGAACAGGGGGCTATGAACACTGAAGCTTTCTTT. This codes for CAISEQGAMNTEAFF.

The chain uses TRBV6-5 and TRBJ2-7; 8 bases line up with TRBD2. V dropped 5 bases and J dropped 3; count of bases not matched to a gene: 9. CDR1 is MNHEY and CDR2 is SVGAGI in the germline V gene. The CDR3 length is 15 residues. The CDR3 is CASSSRGGLNYEQYF. The CDR3 DNA is TGTGCCAGCAGTAGCCGGGGGGGTTTGAACTACGAGCAGTACTTC.

This clone was detected only a few times. V and J are TRBV11-2 and TRBJ2-7; 8 bases map to TRBD2. CDR1 and CDR2 from the germline V gene are SGHAT and FQNNGV. Losses at the gene ends were 6 bases for V and 0 bases for J; bases not matched to a gene: 4. The CDR3 runs to 14 residues. CDR3 residues: CASSLTSGSYEQYF. CDR3 coding DNA: TGTGCCAGCAGTCTAACTAGCGGCTCCTACGAGCAGTACTTC.

The gene calls are TRBV13 and TRBJ2-3; D may be TRBD2 (7 bases). Germline CDR1 PRHDT, CDR2 FYEKMQ (reference sequence). CDR3 length: 14 residues. Trimming left V 5 bases short and J 4 bases short, with 13 bases between. CDR3 amino acids: CASSGGAGSDTQYF. The CDR3 DNA sequence: TGTGCCAGCAGCGGGGGGGCAGGATCAGATACGCAGTATTTT.

The chain couples TRBV7-9 to TRBJ2-4; D is undetermined. Deletions cut 1 base from V and 0 bases from J, with 7 bases between. Germline CDR1 is SEHNR and CDR2 is FQNEAQ (reference sequence). The CDR3 consists of 15 residues. CDR3 loop: CASSLGSLAKNIQYF. CDR3 nucleotides: TGTGCCAGCAGCTTAGGGTCGCTAGCCAAAAACATTCAGTACTTC.

The rearrangement links TRBV13 to TRBJ2-7; D perhaps matches TRBD2 (6 bases). The CDR3 is 15 amino acids. The germline gives CDR1 PRHDT, CDR2 FYEKMQ (reference sequence). V shed 0 bases and J shed 1 base, with 10 bases lying between them. The CDR3 spells CASSLGGLRSYEQYF. The CDR3 nucleotides are TGTGCCAGCAGCTTAGGGGGACTTCGATCCTACGAGCAGTACTTC.

The V gene is TRBV19, the J gene TRBJ1-2; weak D call: TRBD1 (5 bases). V was shortened by 3 bases and J by 3 bases, with 8 bases between the two germline ends. Germline values: CDR1 LNHDA, CDR2 SQIVND (reference sequence). CDR3 length equals 13 residues. The CDR3 loop reads CASSIRDDYGYTF. In nucleotides, the CDR3 is TGTGCCAGTAGTATCAGGGACGACTATGGCTACACCTTC.

The gene calls are TRBV30 and TRBJ1-2; D remains ambiguous. This CDR3 is built from 13 residues. Trimming removed 4 bases from V and 5 bases from J, with 14 bases in between. In germline, CDR1 is GTSNPN, CDR2 SVGIG (reference sequence). The CDR3 protein is CAWIEVNPYGYTF. As DNA, the CDR3 is TGTGCCTGGATTGAAGTCAACCCATATGGCTACACCTTC.

The chain joins TRBV18 to TRBJ2-5; D is tentatively TRBD1 or TRBD2 (6 bases each). The CDR3 totals 14 residues. V lost 2 bases, J lost 5 bases, and 12 bases lay in between. Germline V CDR1 and CDR2: KGHSH, LQKENI. The CDR3 is CASSPIRGGETQYF. The CDR3 nucleotides read TGTGCCAGCTCACCAATCCGAGGGGGGGAGACCCAGTACTTC.

In its sample, this clone was seen a few times. This chain connects TRBV19 to TRBJ2-7; the D is unclear. The germline CDR1 and CDR2 sequences are LNHDA and SQIVND (reference sequence). V was trimmed by 4 bases and J by 4 bases, leaving 8 bases between them. The CDR3 is made up of 12 amino acids. CDR3 region: CASSTSSYEQYF. In nucleotides, the CDR3 is TGTGCCAGTAGTACTTCCTCTTACGAGCAGTACTTC.

In regard to this clone: The same CDR3 is also encoded by other DNA sequences in this sample. The chain combines TRBV10-2 with TRBJ2-7, with 12 positions matching TRBD2. After removal of 6 bases from V and 3 bases from J, the junction contained 3 bases not matched to a gene. The germline CDR1 and CDR2 sequences are WSHSY and SAAADI. This CDR3 comprises 14 residues. The CDR3 loop is CASSRLAGVYEQYF. CDR3 DNA sequence: TGCGCCAGCAGCCGACTAGCGGGGGTCTACGAGCAGTACTTC.

The chain links TRBV5-5 to TRBJ1-5; possible D gene TRBD1, 6 bases. Germline V lookup: CDR1 SGHKS, CDR2 YYEKEE (reference sequence). CDR3 length equals 17 residues. Deletions cut 4 bases from V and 0 bases from J, with 17 bases between. DNA for the CDR3: TGTGCCAGCAGCCAAGACAGGAACACCTATAGCAATCAGCCCCAGCATTTT. As protein: CASSQDRNTYSNQPQHF.

The chain is built from TRBV9 and TRBJ2-3; the match to TRBD2 covers 7 bases. This CDR3 spans 14 amino acids. The junction had 10 bases not matched to a gene; V was cut back by 4 bases and J by 8 bases. Germline values: CDR1 SGDLS, CDR2 YYNGEE. Written as DNA, the CDR3 is TGTGCCAGCAGCCTTCCGAGCTCGGGGGGTACGCAGTATTTT. Translation gives CASSLPSSGGTQYF.

The chain is built from TRBV7-2 and TRBJ1-1, with D unresolved. V was shortened by 5 bases and J by 5 bases, with 15 bases between the two germline ends. Looked up from germline, CDR1 is SGHTA and CDR2 is FQGNSA. The CDR3 extends over 14 amino acids. The CDR3 DNA reads TGTGCCAGCAGCACAAATCCTGGTTATACTGAAGCTTTCTTT. This translates into CASSTNPGYTEAFF. Full variable domain (rest looked up from reference TRBV7-2 and TRBJ1-1): GAGVSQSPSNKVTEKGKDVELRCDPISGHTALYWYRQSLGQGLEFLIYFQGNSAPDKSGLPSDRFSAERTGGSVSTLTIQRTQQEDSAVYLCASSTNPGYTEAFFGQGTRLTVV.

This clone appeared once. J is TRBJ2-1 and V is TRBV9, with 7 bases identical to TRBD2. The V gene's germline CDR1 is SGDLS and CDR2 YYNGEE. The CDR3 loop spans 16 amino acids. After removal of 0 bases from V and 7 bases from J, the junction contained 10 bases not matched to a gene. CDR3 sequence reads: CASSVEGAGWWNEQFF. CDR3 in DNA: TGTGCCAGCAGCGTAGAAGGAGCGGGATGGTGGAATGAGCAGTTCTTC.

This clone was seen many times. This chain links TRBV5-4 with TRBJ2-5; 7 bases match TRBD1. Trimming cost V 2 bases and J 1 base; bases outside gene matches: 5. There are 15 residues in the CDR3. Germline CDR1 SGHNT, CDR2 YYREEE (reference sequence). The CDR3: CASSFQTGPQETQYF. The CDR3 DNA sequence: TGTGCCAGCAGCTTTCAGACAGGGCCCCAAGAGACCCAGTACTTC.

The chain joins TRBV15 to TRBJ1-3, with no clear D. Germline V gives CDR1 LNHNV, CDR2 YYDKDF (reference sequence). With 5 bases removed from V and 7 bases from J, the gap between germline ends came to 18 bases. The CDR3 is 15 residues long. CDR3 loop: CATSGTVGWRNTIYF. The CDR3 region has the DNA TGTGCCACCAGCGGAACAGTCGGCTGGCGTAACACCATATATTTT.

The chain recombines TRBV7-9 with TRBJ1-5; D is possibly TRBD1 (5 bases). The CDR3 consists of 12 residues. The V end lost 5 bases, the J end lost 6 bases, and 8 bases lay between the germline ends. Per the germline V gene, CDR1 is SEHNR and CDR2 is FQNEAQ (reference sequence). The CDR3 region is CASSRDSQPQHF. CDR3 DNA: TGTGCCAGCAGCCGTGACAGTCAGCCCCAGCATTTT.

Concerning this clone: A read error may explain this, as a much larger clone is one base away. V gene TRBV15 combines with J gene TRBJ2-5; D might be TRBD1 or TRBD2, each matching 5 bases. Germline CDR1 reads LNHNV; CDR2 reads YYDKDF (reference sequence). This CDR3 has 16 amino acids. The CDR3 sequence is CATGRDLGTGGAAQYF. As DNA, the CDR3 is TGTGCCACCGGCAGAGATCTCGGGACGGGCGGAGCGGCCCAGTACTTC.

The sample holds a few counts of this clone. The V gene is TRBV18, the J gene TRBJ1-2, with D unclear. The CDR3 sequence is 13 residues long. In germline, CDR1 is KGHSH, CDR2 LQKENI. V lost 4 bases to trimming and J lost 5 bases, with 11 bases between them. The DNA for the CDR3 is TGTGCCAGCTCACTGGACGGATTATATGGCTACACCTTC. It codes for CASSLDGLYGYTF.

This clone has ten or more counts. The CDR3 spells CAITRDGYGYTF. As DNA, the CDR3 is TGTGCCATCACCCGGGACGGGTATGGCTACACCTTC. The chain links TRBV10-3 to TRBJ1-2, with D perhaps TRBD1 (5 bases). This CDR3 has 12 amino acids. Trimming removed 7 bases from V and 5 bases from J, with 11 bases in between. Germline V lookup: CDR1 ENHRY, CDR2 SYGVKD.

The rearrangement links TRBV18 to TRBJ1-2; D is unclear. CDR3 length: 13 amino acids. Trimming pared 1 base from V and 7 bases from J, leaving 10 bases between. Germline V lookup: CDR1 KGHSH, CDR2 LQKENI. The CDR3 is CASSPREEGGYTF. The CDR3, as DNA: TGTGCCAGCTCACCACGGGAAGAGGGTGGCTACACCTTC.

The chain couples TRBV28 to TRBJ1-2, with 12 bases identical to TRBD1. This CDR3 has 16 amino acids. V dropped 5 bases and J dropped 4; count of bases not matched to a gene: 8. Germline values: CDR1 MDHEN, CDR2 SYDVKM. The CDR3, as DNA: TGTGCCAGCAGTCGGGACAGGGGGCGAAGGTTCTATGGCTACACCTTC. It is translated as CASSRDRGRRFYGYTF.

This chain's CDR3 is CASSLESGMGEQYF. The CDR3 DNA follows: TGTGCCAGCAGCTTAGAATCCGGGATGGGCGAGCAGTACTTC. V gene TRBV7-9 combines with J gene TRBJ2-7, with TRBD2 as a possible D gene (5 bases). This CDR3 contains 14 residues. Germline V gene data show CDR1 as SEHNR and CDR2 as FQNEAQ (reference sequence). V was pared by 1 base and J by 6 bases, with 13 bases between.

V usage is TRBV28 and J usage is TRBJ1-5; tentative D call: TRBD1 (5 bases). Germline V gene data show CDR1 as MDHEN and CDR2 as SYDVKM. There are 14 residues in the CDR3. The V and J ends lost 6 bases and 7 bases respectively, with 16 bases between them. The CDR3 protein is CASSRRAGRQPQHF. The CDR3 nucleotides read TGTGCCAGCAGCCGCCGGGCAGGGCGCCAGCCCCAGCATTTT.